A single sample is the source of the 31 T cell receptor beta chains below, sequenced in a study of T cells after yellow fever vaccination. TCRdb passed the 5' RACE reads through MiXCR, listing each CDR3 protein once. The sample has fewer than 400,000 distinct CDR3 sequences, roughly 10% seen once. The sample in question was CD4+ T cells sorted from PBMCs, obtained 45 days after the yellow fever booster vaccination. The receptors stem from a man aged 18 to 30 who received the YFV17D yellow fever vaccine.

J is TRBJ2-1 and V is TRBV12-3 or TRBV12-4, with 12 bases that match TRBD2. V was pared by 5 bases and J by 8 bases, with 7 bases of the junction left unmatched. CDR3 length: 15 amino acids. The CDR3 sequence: CASSHTSGGMDEQFF. Here the CDR3 DNA reads TGTGCCAGCAGTCACACTAGCGGGGGGATGGATGAGCAGTTCTTC.

This clonotype has more than one count but fewer than ten. The chain joins TRBV9 to TRBJ2-3; D possibly matches TRBD1 or TRBD2 (5 bases each). Germline V lookup: CDR1 SGDLS, CDR2 YYNGEE. The V and J ends lost 0 bases and 4 bases respectively, with 12 bases between them. This CDR3 region has 15 residues. The CDR3 DNA reads TGTGCCAGCAGCGTAGGAGGGGCTCCGCCAGATACGCAGTATTTT. Amino acid sequence: CASSVGGAPPDTQYF.

The chain couples TRBV5-4 to TRBJ2-2; D is perhaps TRBD2 (5 bases). The V and J ends lost 0 bases and 2 bases respectively, with 11 bases between them. Germline assignment: CDR1 SGHNT and CDR2 YYREEE (reference sequence). This CDR3 spans 16 amino acids. CDR3 DNA sequence: TGTGCCAGCAGCTTGGGCGGTAGCGTAAACACCGGGGAGCTGTTTTTT. Translating it yields CASSLGGSVNTGELFF. The full variable domain, completed using reference TRBV5-4 and TRBJ2-2, is ETGVTQSPTHLIKTRGQQVTLRCSSQSGHNTVSWYQQALGQGPQFIFQYYREEENGRGNFPPRFSGLQFPNYSSELNVNALELDDSALYLCASSLGGSVNTGELFFGEGSRLTVL.

There are a few counts of this clonotype. The J gene is TRBJ1-5, the V gene TRBV19; D is uncertain. Germline CDR1 reads LNHDA; CDR2 reads SQIVND (reference sequence). V was shortened by 3 bases and J by 3 bases, with 6 bases between the two germline ends. CDR3 size: 13 residues. This chain's CDR3 is CASSMGFNQPQHF. Here the CDR3 DNA reads TGTGCCAGTAGTATGGGGTTCAATCAGCCCCAGCATTTT. The full variable domain, rest sourced from reference TRBV19 and TRBJ1-5, is DGGITQSPKYLFRKEGQNVTLSCEQNLNHDAMYWYRQDPGQGLRLIYYSQIVNDFQKGDIAEGYSVSREKKESFPLTVTSAQKNPTAFYLCASSMGFNQPQHFGDGTRLSIL.

The table lists this clonotype with a few counts. The chain has TRBV9 and TRBJ1-1; possible D gene TRBD1, 6 bases. Germline assignment: CDR1 SGDLS and CDR2 YYNGEE. The CDR3 consists of 14 residues. V shed 4 bases and J shed 3 bases, with 13 bases lying between them. CDR3 DNA sequence: TGTGCCAGCAGCCCGACAGGATCGGACACTGAAGCTTTCTTT. Residues: CASSPTGSDTEAFF.

This clonotype was recorded a few times. This sequence joins TRBV19 and TRBJ2-3; D is undetermined. This CDR3 contains 17 residues. Trimming left V 4 bases short and J 3 bases short, with 20 bases between. Germline V gene lookup returns CDR1 LNHDA and CDR2 SQIVND (reference sequence). DNA for the CDR3: TGTGCCAGTAGTAAGATGGACCGTGGTGTGGGGACAGATACGCAGTATTTT. It yields the protein CASSKMDRGVGTDTQYF.

This chain connects TRBV7-2 to TRBJ2-4, with D unclear. The V gene lost 5 bases and the J gene lost 0 bases, with 14 bases spanning the gap. Per germline, CDR1 SGHTA and CDR2 FQGNSA. The CDR3 runs to 16 residues. CDR3 in DNA: TGTGCCAGCAGCCCAGCCGGTTCCCTAGCCAAAAACATTCAGTACTTC. Its protein is CASSPAGSLAKNIQYF.

Here the CDR3 reads CASSLQGSGDTQYF. CDR3 sequence (DNA): TGTGCCAGCAGCTTACAGGGGTCTGGGGATACGCAGTATTTT. The rearrangement links TRBV7-2 to TRBJ2-3; TRBD1 is a possible D gene (6 bases). Germline-derived CDR1 and CDR2 are SGHTA and FQGNSA. Trimming removed 2 bases at V and 6 bases at J, with 12 bases between. The CDR3 runs to 14 residues.

This rearrangement joins TRBV5-4 to TRBJ2-5; D might be TRBD1 (6 bases). CDR3 size: 15 residues. Germline V CDR1 and CDR2: SGHNT, YYREEE (reference sequence). Trimming removed 5 bases at V and 3 bases at J, with 17 bases between. In DNA form, the CDR3 reads TGTGCCAGCAGATATCAGGGGTCCGGGGAAGAGACCCAGTACTTC. It yields the protein CASRYQGSGEETQYF.

The V and J genes are TRBV4-3 and TRBJ2-1, with D possibly TRBD2 on 7 matching bases. Trimming removed 4 bases from V and 4 bases from J, with 20 bases in between. CDR1 and CDR2 from the germline V gene are LGHNA and YSLEER. The CDR3 runs 17 residues. This CDR3 is CASSRGGGDMAYNEQFF. The CDR3 bases are TGCGCCAGCAGCCGTGGGGGGGGCGATATGGCTTACAATGAGCAGTTCTTC.

This rearrangement joins TRBV12-3 or TRBV12-4 to TRBJ1-1; 7 bases match TRBD1. The CDR3 consists of 14 residues. V dropped 4 bases and J dropped 3; count of bases not matched to a gene: 5. The CDR3 DNA is TGTGCCAGCAGTTACCAGGGGGGTCACACTGAAGCTTTCTTT. Translated: CASSYQGGHTEAFF.

This clonotype has more than one count but fewer than ten. V gene TRBV5-1 combines with J gene TRBJ1-1, with TRBD1 matching 7 bases. Trimming removed 2 bases from V and 4 bases from J; junction bases left unmatched: 11. CDR3 size: 16 residues. Germline CDR1 is SGHRS and CDR2 is YFSETQ. For the CDR3, the DNA is TGCGCCAGCAGCTTAACCTCGCCCCCAGGGGGCACTGAAGCTTTCTTT. Amino acids: CASSLTSPPGGTEAFF. Supplemented by reference TRBV5-1 and TRBJ1-1, the full variable domain reads KAGVTQTPRYLIKTRGQQVTLSCSPISGHRSVSWYQQTPGQGLQFLFEYFSETQRNKGNFPGRFSGRQFSNSRSEMNVSTLELGDSALYLCASSLTSPPGGTEAFFGQGTRLTVV.

This clonotype has just a few counts. V gene TRBV7-2 combines with J gene TRBJ2-7; 10 nucleotides line up with TRBD2. The CDR3 runs to 15 residues. V shed 7 bases, J shed 0 bases, and the junction held 6 bases outside the gene matches. Germline CDR1 SGHTA, CDR2 FQGNSA. CDR3 coding DNA: TGTGCCAGCATTCTCAGCGGGGGGGCCTCCTACGAGCAGTACTTC. Its translation: CASILSGGASYEQYF.

The chain has TRBV10-3 and TRBJ2-2, with 8 bases identical to TRBD1. The CDR3 has 14 amino acids. In germline, CDR1 is ENHRY, CDR2 SYGVKD. Losses at the gene ends were 8 bases for V and 5 bases for J; bases not matched to a gene: 7. CDR3 sequence (DNA): TGTGCCATCCGTGGGAGGACAGGGACCGGGGAGCTGTTTTTT. Translation: CAIRGRTGTGELFF.

This clonotype was observed a few times. This chain connects TRBV2 to TRBJ2-1; TRBD2 is a possible D gene (5 bases). The CDR3 runs 11 residues. Germline assignment: CDR1 SNHLY and CDR2 FYNNEI. V lost 5 bases, J lost 10 bases, and 9 bases lay in between. CDR3 in amino acids: CASSLAWEQFF. Written as DNA, the CDR3 is TGTGCCAGCAGTCTAGCCTGGGAGCAGTTCTTC.

The chain joins TRBV7-9 to TRBJ2-6; weak D call: TRBD1 (6 bases). Trimming removed 5 bases from V and 4 bases from J, with 21 bases in between. Looked up from germline, CDR1 is SEHNR and CDR2 is FQNEAQ (reference sequence). This CDR3 comprises 18 residues. The CDR3 loop is CASSPRGPGAGGANVLTF. The CDR3 nucleotides read TGTGCCAGCAGCCCGAGAGGCCCAGGGGCTGGGGGGGCCAACGTCCTGACTTTC. The entire variable domain, with the rest obtained from reference TRBV7-9 and TRBJ2-6, is as follows: DTGVSQNPRHKITKRGQNVTFRCDPISEHNRLYWYRQTLGQGPEFLTYFQNEAQLEKSRLLSDRFSAERPKGSFSTLEIQRTEQGDSAMYLCASSPRGPGAGGANVLTFGAGSRLTVL.

This clonotype was observed at least ten times. This chain links TRBV7-9 with TRBJ2-3, with a possible D match to TRBD1 (6 bases). The V end was cut by 2 bases, the J end by 6 bases, with 6 bases between. CDR1 and CDR2 from the germline V gene are SEHNR and FQNEAQ (reference sequence). CDR3 length: 12 amino acids. The CDR3 region has the DNA TGTGCCAGCAGCTTACAGGGGGATACGCAGTATTTT. This encodes CASSLQGDTQYF.

The chain joins TRBV20-1 to TRBJ2-1, with TRBD2 matching over 9 bases. CDR1 and CDR2 (germline): DFQATT, SNEGSKA (reference sequence). The CDR3 is made up of 14 amino acids. Unmatched junction bases numbered 6, after V lost 3 bases and J lost 6 bases. The CDR3 DNA sequence: TGCAGTGCTAGGTCGAGCGGGGGGATCAATGAGCAGTTCTTC. This gives the protein CSARSSGGINEQFF.

The chain recombines TRBV27 with TRBJ1-1; D not certain. In germline, CDR1 is MNHEY, CDR2 SMNVEV (reference sequence). Trimming cost V 3 bases and J 4 bases, with 12 bases left between them. CDR3 length equals 14 residues. The CDR3 is CASSFSERRTEAFF. The CDR3 DNA is TGTGCCAGCAGTTTTTCGGAACGGCGCACTGAAGCTTTCTTT.

This clonotype was picked up a small number of times. The chain links TRBV11-1 to TRBJ2-7; 10 bases line up with TRBD1. The CDR3 contains 12 residues. The germline CDR1 and CDR2 sequences are SGHAT and FQDESV (reference sequence). CDR3 region: CASSSTGGTPAV. In DNA form, the CDR3 reads TGTGCCAGCAGCTCGACAGGGGGCACCCCAGCCGTC.

This clonotype showed up just a few times. Germline is not matched at one junction end, which may reflect a read error. The V gene is TRBV5-1, the J gene TRBJ2-7, with D maybe TRBD1 (5 bases). Germline values: CDR1 SGHRS, CDR2 YFSETQ. CDR3 length: 14 amino acids. The CDR3 DNA follows: TGCGCCAGCAGCTTGAGGCAGGGTTCCTCCGAGCAGTACTTC. Translation: CASSLRQGSSEQYF. The whole variable domain, filled in from reference TRBV5-1 and TRBJ2-7, reads KAGVTQTPRYLIKTRGQQVTLSCSPISGHRSVSWYQQTPGQGLQFLFEYFSETQRNKGNFPGRFSGRQFSNSRSEMNVSTLELGDSALYLCASSLRQGSSEQYFGPGTRLTVT.

This chain connects TRBV7-3 to TRBJ2-2; D remains unclear. Germline CDR1 and CDR2: SGHTA and FQGTGA. V was shortened by 4 bases and J by 7 bases, with 10 bases between the two germline ends. The CDR3 is 13 residues long. The CDR3: CASSSMLGGELFF. As DNA, the CDR3 is TGTGCCAGCAGCTCCATGTTAGGCGGGGAGCTGTTTTTT.

This chain uses TRBV14 with TRBJ1-2; D not resolved. The CDR3 consists of 16 residues. Germline lookup yields CDR1 SGHDN and CDR2 FVKESK. V was trimmed by 0 bases and J by 4 bases, leaving 15 bases between them. CDR3 residues: CASSQDLGSSLYGYTF. CDR3 in DNA: TGTGCCAGCAGCCAAGATTTGGGCAGCTCCCTCTATGGCTACACCTTC.

This clonotype was counted only a few times. The V and J genes are TRBV20-1 and TRBJ2-1; D is unclear. The V gene lost 5 bases and the J gene lost 2 bases, with 16 bases spanning the gap. Germline V CDR1 and CDR2: DFQATT, SNEGSKA (reference sequence). The CDR3 extends over 15 amino acids. The CDR3 spells CSAEPDDLTYNEQFF. The CDR3 coding sequence is TGCAGTGCTGAACCCGACGACCTAACCTACAATGAGCAGTTCTTC.

Many counts were recorded for this clonotype. The chain couples TRBV5-6 to TRBJ2-2; 11 bases agree with TRBD2. Trimming cost V 1 base and J 5 bases; bases outside gene matches: 7. The CDR3 totals 17 residues. The germline CDR1 and CDR2 sequences are SGHDT and YYEEEE. The CDR3 DNA follows: TGTGCCAGCAGCTTGCTCCTAGCGGGGGGCAGGACCGGGGAGCTGTTTTTT. Translating gives CASSLLLAGGRTGELFF.

This CDR3 reads CASSLRIGERETQYF. CDR3 nucleotides: TGTGCCAGCTCACTAAGGATCGGAGAGAGAGAGACCCAGTACTTC. The rearrangement joins TRBV18 to TRBJ2-5; no firm D call. Germline CDR1 and CDR2: KGHSH and LQKENI. Trimming pared 4 bases from V and 4 bases from J, leaving 16 bases between. The CDR3 spans 15 residues.

This clonotype has more than one count but fewer than ten. The chain joins TRBV5-5 to TRBJ2-3, with D possibly TRBD2 on 6 matching bases. Germline V gene sequence: CDR1 SGHKS, CDR2 YYEKEE (reference sequence). V lost 0 bases and J lost 1, with 12 bases in between. This CDR3 has 16 amino acids. CDR3 amino acids: CASSLVAGGRTDTQYF. CDR3 coding DNA: TGTGCCAGCAGCTTGGTGGCCGGGGGACGCACAGATACGCAGTATTTT.

This clonotype was seen a few times. The V and J genes are TRBV30 and TRBJ2-5; no clear D. Germline-derived CDR1 and CDR2 are GTSNPN and SVGIG (reference sequence). V lost 5 bases to trimming and J lost 2 bases, with 12 bases between them. This CDR3 comprises 13 residues. CDR3 sequence (DNA): TGTGCCTGGGCCCCGGCGGATCAAGAGACCCAGTACTTC. This gives the protein CAWAPADQETQYF.

This clonotype was counted at least ten times. V and J are TRBV20-1 and TRBJ1-5; D may be TRBD1 (5 bases). The length of the CDR3 is 14 residues. Germline V gene sequence: CDR1 DFQATT, CDR2 SNEGSKA (reference sequence). The V gene lost 3 bases and the J gene lost 5 bases, with 14 bases spanning the gap. The chain's CDR3 is CSARGGTRDQPQHF. CDR3 DNA: TGCAGTGCTAGGGGGGGGACGAGGGATCAGCCCCAGCATTTT.

The rearrangement joins TRBV20-1 to TRBJ1-3; perhaps TRBD1 as D (5 bases). Trimming cost V 3 bases and J 2 bases, with 11 bases left between them. Per the germline V gene, CDR1 is DFQATT and CDR2 is SNEGSKA (reference sequence). CDR3 length: 14 amino acids. CDR3 in amino acids: CSARGVAAGNTIYF. In DNA, the CDR3 is TGCAGTGCTAGGGGGGTAGCGGCTGGAAACACCATATATTTT.

CDR3 protein: CASSLAGALNQPQHF. The CDR3 bases are TGTGCCAGCAGCTTAGCGGGAGCCCTCAATCAGCCCCAGCATTTT. The chain is built from TRBV7-2 and TRBJ1-5; D ambiguous. V gave up 0 bases and J gave up 3 bases, with 9 bases separating them. Germline CDR1 and CDR2: SGHTA and FQGNSA. This CDR3 comprises 15 residues.